The 30 T cell receptor beta chains listed next were all sequenced from one sample in a study of cytomegalovirus exposure and HLA in healthy donors. Use of 60 Vbeta and 13 Jbeta primers characterized the PCR. Generated by immunoSEQ multiplex PCR, the TCRdb table keeps only in-frame clones and is missing some. The repertoire holds fewer than 250,000 clones, over 60% seen once, with approximately 1.8% in the top ten. The specimen was PBMCs. These receptors all stem from a male donor in good health and CMV-seronegative.

Regarding this clone: A far larger clone is off by one base, so a read error is likely. V gene TRBV6-5 combines with J gene TRBJ1-2; 7 bases are a match to TRBD1. This CDR3 has 13 amino acids. From germline, CDR1 is MNHEY and CDR2 SVGAGI. The junction had 4 bases not matched to a gene; V was cut back by 5 bases and J by 4 bases. The CDR3 is CASSTGTVYGYTF. As DNA, the CDR3 is TGTGCCAGCAGTACCGGGACAGTCTATGGCTACACCTTC.

The V gene is TRBV6-5, the J gene TRBJ2-2; D call uncertain. The V gene lost 4 bases and the J gene lost 6 bases, with 6 bases spanning the gap. The CDR3 has 12 amino acids. Germline V CDR1 and CDR2: MNHEY, SVGAGI. CDR3 in amino acids: CASSSIAGELFF. CDR3 nucleotides: TGTGCCAGCAGTTCAATTGCCGGGGAGCTGTTTTTT.

The rearrangement joins TRBV6-5 to TRBJ2-5, with D possibly being TRBD2 (5 bases). Germline-derived CDR1 and CDR2 are MNHEY and SVGAGI. Deletions cut 7 bases from V and 5 bases from J, with 17 bases between. There are 14 residues in the CDR3. The CDR3 DNA is TGTGCCAGCACCCTAAGGAGGTTGGGGGAGACCCAGTACTTC. Its protein is CASTLRRLGETQYF.

This chain connects TRBV6-5 to TRBJ1-5, with D unresolved. CDR1 and CDR2 (germline): MNHEY, SVGAGI. This CDR3 has 14 residues. V gave up 3 bases and J gave up 5 bases, with 11 bases separating them. The CDR3 sequence: CASSYREGHQPQHF. Written as DNA, the CDR3 is TGTGCCAGCAGTTATCGAGAGGGCCATCAGCCCCAGCATTTT.

This sequence joins TRBV27 and TRBJ1-1; tentative D call: TRBD1 (6 bases). Germline V gene sequence: CDR1 MNHEY, CDR2 SMNVEV (reference sequence). This CDR3 region has 13 residues. With 3 bases removed from V and 11 bases from J, the gap between germline ends came to 16 bases. CDR3 DNA sequence: TGTGCCAGCAGTTTTGATGGCACCGACAGGGCTTTCTTT. Translating gives CASSFDGTDRAFF.

The V gene is TRBV7-9, the J gene TRBJ2-1; 14 bases fit TRBD2. From germline, CDR1 is SEHNR and CDR2 FQNEAQ (reference sequence). The V segment lost 5 bases and the J segment 9 bases; nucleotides outside the gene matches: 9. The CDR3 totals 16 residues. CDR3 sequence (DNA): TGTGCCAGCAGCCCCGGGACTAGCGGGAGTAGGGGTGAGCAGTTCTTC. Its translation is CASSPGTSGSRGEQFF. Full variable domain (remainder filled in from reference TRBV7-9 and TRBJ2-1): DTGVSQNPRHKITKRGQNVTFRCDPISEHNRLYWYRQTLGQGPEFLTYFQNEAQLEKSRLLSDRFSAERPKGSFSTLEIQRTEQGDSAMYLCASSPGTSGSRGEQFFGPGTRLTVL.

The rearrangement uses TRBV18 and TRBJ2-7; a weak D match, TRBD2 (6 bases). Germline assignment: CDR1 KGHSH and CDR2 LQKENI. The V end lost 0 bases, the J end lost 0 bases, and 21 bases lay between the germline ends. The CDR3 length is 19 residues. The CDR3 DNA reads TGTGCCAGCTCACCACCGGTAAGCACCGTAGCGGCGAGCTCCTACGAGCAGTACTTC. Its translation is CASSPPVSTVAASSYEQYF.

The rearrangement links TRBV5-4 to TRBJ2-5; 7 nucleotides match TRBD1. The tail of the sequence fits TRBJ2-7 better, so the J call may be wrong. Germline assignment: CDR1 SGHNT and CDR2 YYREEE (reference sequence). The CDR3 has 13 amino acids. The CDR3: CASSTRDSYEQYF. In nucleotides, the CDR3 is TGTGCCAGCAGCACCCGGGACAGCTACGAGCAGTACTTC.

This clone was observed once. This chain uses TRBV5-8 with TRBJ2-7, with D possibly TRBD1 on 6 matching bases. V lost 5 bases, J lost 0 bases, and 21 bases lay in between. There are 17 residues in the CDR3. Germline V lookup: CDR1 SGHTS, CDR2 YDEGEE. The CDR3: CASRPAHRVKGSYEQYF. CDR3 coding DNA: TGTGCCAGCAGGCCGGCCCACAGGGTAAAGGGCTCCTACGAGCAGTACTTC.

J is TRBJ2-7 and V is TRBV11-3; a weak D match, TRBD1 (7 bases). The CDR3 sequence is 13 residues long. Germline CDR1 and CDR2: SGHNT and YENEEA. The V and J ends lost 3 bases and 6 bases respectively, with 12 bases between them. The CDR3 nucleotides read TGTGCCAGCAGCTTTTCAGGGGGGCGCGAGCAGTACTTC. Its translation: CASSFSGGREQYF.

V and J are TRBV6-1 and TRBJ2-1; 15 bases are shared with TRBD2. The germline gives CDR1 MNHNS, CDR2 SASEGT. V trimming: 4 bases; J trimming: 9 bases; junction bases outside the gene matches: 7. The CDR3 sequence is 16 residues long. The chain's CDR3 is CASSVRGLAGGGEQFF. CDR3 nucleotides: TGTGCCAGCAGTGTCCGGGGACTAGCGGGAGGTGGTGAGCAGTTCTTC.

This sequence joins TRBV14 and TRBJ2-7; TRBD2 matches at 9 bases. J was trimmed by 7 bases and V by 3 bases; bases with no gene match: 10. This CDR3 has 15 amino acids. Germline V lookup: CDR1 SGHDN, CDR2 FVKESK. The CDR3 loop is CASSHRLAGTEEQYF. In DNA, the CDR3 is TGTGCCAGCAGCCACCGGCTAGCGGGAACGGAAGAGCAGTACTTC. The full variable domain, completed using reference TRBV14 and TRBJ2-7, is EAGVTQFPSHSVIEKGQTVTLRCDPISGHDNLYWYRRVMGKEIKFLLHFVKESKQDESGMPNNRFLAERTGGTYSTLKVQPAELEDSGVYFCASSHRLAGTEEQYFGPGTRLTVT.

This sequence joins TRBV4-3 and TRBJ2-5; the match to TRBD1 covers 8 bases. Trimming cost V 4 bases and J 1 base; bases outside gene matches: 11. The CDR3 is 17 amino acids. Germline V gene lookup returns CDR1 LGHNA and CDR2 YSLEER. The CDR3 spells CASSRLTGVGGQETQYF. CDR3 nucleotides: TGCGCCAGCAGCCGATTGACAGGGGTTGGTGGCCAAGAGACCCAGTACTTC.

The sample holds a few counts of this clone. The V gene is TRBV6-1, the J gene TRBJ1-1, with 8 bases lining up with TRBD1. The J segment lost 1 base and the V segment lost 5 bases, leaving 3 bases of the junction unmatched. In germline, CDR1 is MNHNS, CDR2 SASEGT. This CDR3 is built from 14 residues. The CDR3, as DNA: TGTGCCAGCAGTACAGGGGGGGGGAACACTGAAGCTTTCTTT. Amino acids: CASSTGGGNTEAFF.

The chain has TRBV30 and TRBJ2-3; D is ambiguous. Trimming shortened V by 4 bases and J by 4 bases, and 12 bases separated the two germline ends. This CDR3 comprises 13 residues. Germline assignment: CDR1 GTSNPN and CDR2 SVGIG (reference sequence). As DNA, the CDR3 is TGTGCCTGGACCAACTCCCGGGCAGATACGCAGTATTTT. Amino acid sequence: CAWTNSRADTQYF.

The CDR3 nucleotides read TGTGCCAGCAGCTTAGAGGCCAGGGGGAACTATGGCTACACCTTC. It is translated as CASSLEARGNYGYTF. V is TRBV7-8 and J is TRBJ1-2; 7 bases are a match to TRBD1. Germline lookup yields CDR1 SGHVS and CDR2 FQNEAQ. The CDR3 sequence is 15 residues long. Trimming took 1 base from V and 2 from J; bases not matched to a gene: 4.

This chain joins TRBV28 and TRBJ2-7; D uncertain. V dropped 3 bases and J dropped 5 bases, with 14 bases sitting between them. The CDR3 extends over 14 amino acids. Germline CDR1 is MDHEN and CDR2 is SYDVKM. Here the CDR3 DNA reads TGTGCCAGCAGTTTTAACTTGCTTACCCACGAGCAGTACTTC. Translating it yields CASSFNLLTHEQYF.

This clone was observed a few times. The rearrangement links TRBV28 to TRBJ2-1, with 10 bases matching TRBD1. The CDR3 is made up of 15 amino acids. With V trimmed by 2 bases and J by 5 bases, 3 bases remained unmatched. Germline V CDR1 and CDR2: MDHEN, SYDVKM. The CDR3, as DNA: TGTGCCAGCAGTTTACACGGGACAGGGGACAATGAGCAGTTCTTC. Amino acid sequence: CASSLHGTGDNEQFF. Based on the CDR3 plus reference TRBV28 and TRBJ2-1, the full variable domain is DVKVTQSSRYLVKRTGEKVFLECVQDMDHENMFWYRQDPGLGLRLIYFSYDVKMKEKGDIPEGYSVSREKKERFSLILESASTNQTSMYLCASSLHGTGDNEQFFGPGTRLTVL.

V is TRBV16 and J is TRBJ2-2, with D unclear. V lost 0 bases, J lost 6 bases, and 5 bases lay in between. The CDR3 consists of 13 residues. The germline V gene has CDR1 KGHSY and CDR2 FQNENV. The CDR3 sequence: CASSQSLPGELFF. As DNA, the CDR3 is TGTGCCAGCAGCCAATCCCTTCCCGGGGAGCTGTTTTTT.

The chain combines TRBV10-3 with TRBJ2-5, with D maybe TRBD1 (5 bases). The J call may be faulty, since TRBJ2-7 better matches the DNA end. In germline, CDR1 is ENHRY, CDR2 SYGVKD. The CDR3 runs to 15 residues. CDR3 nucleotides: TGTGCCATCAGGAAGGATAGTGGGGCAGCCTACGAGCAGTACTTC. It yields the protein CAIRKDSGAAYEQYF.

This chain links TRBV27 with TRBJ1-6, with D hard to call. Between the trimmed V and J ends, which lost 0 bases and 12 bases, there was a span of 9 bases. The CDR3 spans 13 residues. Per germline, CDR1 MNHEY and CDR2 SMNVEV (reference sequence). CDR3 sequence: CASSLSNRVPLHF. The CDR3 DNA follows: TGTGCCAGCAGTTTATCAAACCGGGTACCCCTCCACTTT.

This rearrangement joins TRBV19 to TRBJ2-1, with 8 bases identical to TRBD1. The length of the CDR3 is 15 residues. J was trimmed by 5 bases and V by 7 bases; bases with no gene match: 10. CDR1 and CDR2 from the germline V gene are LNHDA and SQIVND (reference sequence). CDR3 in amino acids: CASTQGQANDNEQFF. Written as DNA, the CDR3 is TGTGCCAGTACCCAGGGACAGGCCAACGACAATGAGCAGTTCTTC.

J is TRBJ2-5 and V is TRBV7-9; 7 nucleotides match TRBD1. V was pared by 5 bases and J by 5 bases, with 5 bases of the junction left unmatched. This CDR3 contains 13 residues. In germline, CDR1 is SEHNR, CDR2 FQNEAQ (reference sequence). The CDR3 region has the DNA TGTGCCAGCAGCGAGGGGGCGCGGGAGACCCAGTACTTC. Protein product: CASSEGARETQYF.

This clone was picked up a small number of times. The chain recombines TRBV5-1 with TRBJ1-4; 8 nucleotides align to TRBD1. The CDR3 runs 14 residues. With V trimmed by 1 base and J by 8 bases, 4 bases remained unmatched. Germline assignment: CDR1 SGHRS and CDR2 YFSETQ. The CDR3 loop reads CASSLTGGEEKLFF. The CDR3, as DNA: TGCGCCAGCAGCTTGACAGGGGGGGAGGAAAAACTGTTTTTT.

This clone was seen a few times. The genes are TRBV6-5 and TRBJ1-4; the D gene is possibly TRBD1 (6 bases). The CDR3 is 14 amino acids. V lost 2 bases to trimming and J lost 7 bases, with 11 bases between them. CDR1 and CDR2 from the germline V gene are MNHEY and SVGAGI. The CDR3 is CASSYQGLGEKLFF. CDR3 in DNA: TGTGCCAGCAGTTACCAGGGGTTGGGTGAAAAACTGTTTTTT.

This clone occurred a few times. This chain joins TRBV5-8 and TRBJ2-5; TRBD1 aligns across 7 bases. The J segment lost 6 bases and the V segment lost 0 bases, leaving 5 bases of the junction unmatched. This CDR3 contains 14 residues. Germline loops: CDR1 SGHTS, CDR2 YDEGEE. CDR3 in DNA: TGTGCCAGCAGCTTGGGACAGGGTTGGAAGACCCAGTACTTC. Amino acids: CASSLGQGWKTQYF.

The CDR3 bases are TGTGCCAGTTGCCGAGGGGGGGGTAATTCACCCCTCCACTTT. It codes for CASCRGGGNSPLHF. The rearrangement links TRBV28 to TRBJ1-6, with D possibly being TRBD1 (6 bases). The CDR3 covers 14 residues. Germline V gene sequence: CDR1 MDHEN, CDR2 SYDVKM. Between the trimmed V and J ends, which lost 9 bases and 6 bases, there was a span of 15 bases.

The rearrangement uses TRBV5-1 and TRBJ2-2; D gene unclear. Germline V gives CDR1 SGHRS, CDR2 YFSETQ. The CDR3 spans 14 residues. The V end lost 3 bases, the J end lost 6 bases, and 12 bases lay between the germline ends. The CDR3, as DNA: TGCGCCAGCAGCTCCCAAACCGGTTCCGGGGAGCTGTTTTTT. It codes for CASSSQTGSGELFF.

V gene TRBV7-9 combines with J gene TRBJ1-5, with 10 positions matching TRBD1. CDR1 is SEHNR and CDR2 is FQNEAQ in the germline V gene (reference sequence). The junction had 4 bases not matched to a gene; V was cut back by 1 base and J by 4 bases. This CDR3 has 16 residues. For the CDR3, the DNA is TGTGCCAGCAGCTTAGGACAGGGGGCACGGAATCAGCCCCAGCATTTT. It specifies CASSLGQGARNQPQHF.

The rearrangement joins TRBV4-2 to TRBJ2-5, with 13 bases fitting TRBD2. The CDR3 spans 17 residues. V shed 5 bases, J shed 1 base, and the junction held 7 bases outside the gene matches. The germline gives CDR1 LGHNA, CDR2 YNFKEQ. CDR3 nucleotides: TGTGCCAGCAGCTCGCGACTAGCGGGGGGACCCCAAGAGACCCAGTACTTC. Translating it yields CASSSRLAGGPQETQYF.